A single sample is the source of the 5 T cell receptor beta chains below, sequenced in a study of neurological immune-mediated disorders. TCRdb passed the 5' RACE reads through MiXCR, listing each CDR3 protein once. The sample carries approximately 48,000 distinct CDR3 sequences, 10% recorded once. The sequenced sample consisted of PBMCs. Every receptor here comes from a man between 65 and 80 years old with HTLV-1-associated myelopathy (HAM/TSP).

The table lists this clonotype with many counts. The chain couples TRBV29-1 to TRBJ2-7, with 10 bases aligning to TRBD2. CDR1 and CDR2 from the germline V gene are SQVTM and ANQGSEA. CDR3 size: 14 residues. With V trimmed by 5 bases and J by 5 bases, 9 bases remained unmatched. The CDR3 coding sequence is TGCAGCGTTATTAGAGCGGGAGGGTTGGACGAGCAGTACTTC. Protein: CSVIRAGGLDEQYF.

J is TRBJ1-1 and V is TRBV27; D gene ambiguous. Germline V gene sequence: CDR1 MNHEY, CDR2 SMNVEV (reference sequence). CDR3 length equals 13 residues. Trimming left V 2 bases short and J 3 bases short, with 7 bases between. The CDR3 protein is CASSLSSYTEAFF. The CDR3 DNA reads TGTGCCAGCAGTTTAAGTTCCTACACTGAAGCTTTCTTT.

This clonotype was counted at least ten times. The J gene is TRBJ2-7, the V gene TRBV5-1; 9 bases agree with TRBD1. The germline gives CDR1 SGHRS, CDR2 YFSETQ. The CDR3 sequence is 15 residues long. V was clipped by 4 bases and J by 1 base; unmatched bases: 6. CDR3 amino acids: CASSNRDRASYEQYF. In DNA form, the CDR3 reads TGCGCCAGCAGCAACCGGGACAGGGCATCCTACGAGCAGTACTTC.

This clonotype was seen repeatedly, ten times or more. This chain connects TRBV12-3 or TRBV12-4 to TRBJ2-7; 13 bases agree with TRBD2. V was pared by 3 bases and J by 6 bases, with 17 bases of the junction left unmatched. This CDR3 region has 19 residues. The CDR3 reads CASSFRVVGTSGAALEQYF. The CDR3 DNA reads as TGTGCCAGCAGTTTTAGGGTTGTGGGGACTAGCGGGGCCGCTCTCGAGCAGTACTTC.

This clonotype was detected ten times or more. The chain has TRBV5-5 and TRBJ2-7; D uncertain. The CDR3 extends over 12 amino acids. Germline lookup yields CDR1 SGHKS and CDR2 YYEKEE (reference sequence). V was cut by 4 bases and J by 7 bases, with 12 bases left in between. CDR3: CASSPGGSEQYF. CDR3 DNA: TGTGCCAGCAGCCCGGGTGGGTCAGAGCAGTACTTC.